The 16 T cell receptor beta chains listed next were all sequenced from one sample in a study of cytomegalovirus exposure and HLA in healthy donors. The PCR had 60 Vbeta and 13 Jbeta primers. Sequenced by immunoSEQ multiplex PCR; TCRdb stores in-frame clones only, minus some. The sample has about 200,000 clones, roughly 80% seen once. The material sequenced was PBMCs. These TCRs come from a woman aged 18-35 years in good health and CMV-seronegative.

The chain is built from TRBV14 and TRBJ2-4, with TRBD2 matching 15 bases. The CDR3 totals 19 residues. From germline, CDR1 is SGHDN and CDR2 FVKESK. With 4 bases clipped from V and 1 base from J, the junction kept 8 bases outside the gene matches. The chain's CDR3 is CASSPGLAGGPGAKNIQYF. DNA of the CDR3: TGTGCCAGCAGCCCTGGACTAGCGGGAGGGCCCGGTGCCAAAAACATTCAGTACTTC.

This clone was recorded a few times. The genes are TRBV6-1 and TRBJ2-7, with D perhaps TRBD2 (6 bases). This CDR3 comprises 14 residues. Trimming cost V 2 bases and J 8 bases, with 16 bases left between them. Germline V gene sequence: CDR1 MNHNS, CDR2 SASEGT. In nucleotides, the CDR3 is TGTGCCAGCAGTGAATTCACTAGCACTACGCAGCAGTACTTC. Its translation is CASSEFTSTTQQYF.

This clone was seen only once. This chain uses TRBV15 with TRBJ2-4; perhaps TRBD1 as D (7 bases). Germline V CDR1 and CDR2: LNHNV, YYDKDF (reference sequence). V lost 1 base, J lost 0 bases, and 22 bases lay in between. The CDR3 has 20 residues. The CDR3 nucleotides read TGTGCCACCAGCAGAGTCCGGACTGGAGGGGGCTACCTAGCCAAAAACATTCAGTACTTC. Translation: CATSRVRTGGGYLAKNIQYF.

V and J are TRBV7-2 and TRBJ1-4; the D is unclear. The CDR3 loop spans 16 amino acids. The germline V gene encodes CDR1 SGHTA and CDR2 FQGNSA. V was pared by 5 bases and J by 2 bases, with 15 bases between. CDR3 sequence (DNA): TGTGCCAGCAGCCCTACCCCCACAGACACTAATGAAAAACTGTTTTTT. This gives the protein CASSPTPTDTNEKLFF.

This clone was seen more than once but under ten times. This chain uses TRBV5-1 with TRBJ2-3; 8 bases line up with TRBD2. The CDR3 loop spans 14 amino acids. V dropped 10 bases and J dropped 3; count of bases not matched to a gene: 10. Germline V gives CDR1 SGHRS, CDR2 YFSETQ. The DNA of the CDR3 is TGCGCCGGCCGAATCGGGAGGGAGACAGATACGCAGTATTTT. Translating it yields CAGRIGRETDTQYF. Combining the CDR3 with reference TRBV5-1 and TRBJ2-3 gives the whole variable domain KAGVTQTPRYLIKTRGQQVTLSCSPISGHRSVSWYQQTPGQGLQFLFEYFSETQRNKGNFPGRFSGRQFSNSRSEMNVSTLELGDSALYLCAGRIGRETDTQYFGPGTRLTVL.

The rearrangement links TRBV6-5 to TRBJ1-6; the D gene is possibly TRBD1 (6 bases). From germline, CDR1 is MNHEY and CDR2 SVGAGI. The CDR3 runs 13 residues. With 7 bases removed from V and 7 bases from J, the gap between germline ends came to 11 bases. DNA for the CDR3: TGTGCCAGCAACAGGGAGGGGAATTCACCCCTCCACTTT. Amino acid sequence: CASNREGNSPLHF.

This chain links TRBV5-1 with TRBJ1-5; 11 nucleotides align to TRBD1. The germline gives CDR1 SGHRS, CDR2 YFSETQ. The CDR3 consists of 18 residues. The J segment lost 6 bases and the V segment lost 2 bases, leaving 13 bases of the junction unmatched. Written as DNA, the CDR3 is TGCGCCAGCAGCTTAGGAGATTTGGGGACAGGGGGGACTCAGCCCCAGCATTTT. Residues: CASSLGDLGTGGTQPQHF.

The chain combines TRBV5-3 with TRBJ2-7; D unclear. TRBV5-3 is an ORF; its function is uncertain. The CDR3 sequence is 15 residues long. Trimming took 3 bases from V and 2 from J, leaving 15 bases between them. CDR3 protein: CARSSRLPRPYEQYF. Written as DNA, the CDR3 is TGTGCCAGAAGCTCGCGCCTCCCTAGGCCCTACGAGCAGTACTTC.

The chain couples TRBV14 to TRBJ2-3; unclear D gene. The CDR3 consists of 18 residues. CDR1 is SGHDN, CDR2 FVKESK, per germline. Trimming stripped 1 base from V and 2 bases from J, with 19 bases between. The CDR3 protein is CASSQGVSVLPITDTQYF. The CDR3 region has the DNA TGTGCCAGCAGCCAAGGAGTATCCGTTCTACCAATCACAGATACGCAGTATTTT.

As DNA, the CDR3 is TGTGCCAGCAGCCTTCGGGGATTGGGTGAGCAGTTCTTC. Translated, it gives CASSLRGLGEQFF. The chain links TRBV7-9 to TRBJ2-1, with D maybe TRBD2 (5 bases). The germline V gene has CDR1 SEHNR and CDR2 FQNEAQ (reference sequence). Trimming removed 5 bases at V and 9 bases at J, with 14 bases between. This CDR3 has 13 residues.

V and J are TRBV5-1 and TRBJ2-2; 9 bases map to TRBD2. The V segment lost 0 bases and the J segment 3 bases; nucleotides outside the gene matches: 3. CDR1 and CDR2 (germline): SGHRS, YFSETQ. There are 16 residues in the CDR3. Here the CDR3 DNA reads TGCGCCAGCAGCTTGGGCGGGAGGGCCGACACCGGGGAGCTGTTTTTT. Translation: CASSLGGRADTGELFF.

DNA for the CDR3: TGTGCCAGCAGCTTAATAGAAAGAGGCTACACCTTC. It codes for CASSLIERGYTF. V and J are TRBV7-9 and TRBJ1-2; D is unresolved. V lost 2 bases and J 8 bases, leaving 9 bases between the germline ends. CDR3 length: 12 residues. Germline V gene lookup returns CDR1 SEHNR and CDR2 FQNEAQ (reference sequence). Combining the CDR3 with reference TRBV7-9 and TRBJ1-2 gives the whole variable domain DTGVSQNPRHKITKRGQNVTFRCDPISEHNRLYWYRQTLGQGPEFLTYFQNEAQLEKSRLLSDRFSAERPKGSFSTLEIQRTEQGDSAMYLCASSLIERGYTFGSGTRLTVV.

The chain is built from TRBV5-1 and TRBJ2-1; 10 bases map to TRBD1. Germline lookup yields CDR1 SGHRS and CDR2 YFSETQ. This CDR3 is 14 amino acids long. With V trimmed by 7 bases and J by 6 bases, 7 bases remained unmatched. This chain's CDR3 is CASWDRGGPNEQFF. The DNA for the CDR3 is TGCGCCAGCTGGGACAGGGGAGGGCCCAATGAGCAGTTCTTC.

The CDR3 spells CASSIVPGADNEQFF. Here the CDR3 DNA reads TGTGCCAGTAGTATAGTCCCAGGGGCGGACAATGAGCAGTTCTTC. The chain combines TRBV19 with TRBJ2-1, with D tentatively TRBD1 (6 bases). Trimming removed 1 base at V and 5 bases at J, with 12 bases between. Germline V CDR1 and CDR2: LNHDA, SQIVND (reference sequence). The CDR3 loop spans 15 amino acids.

The CDR3 DNA is TGCGCCAGCAGTCCCCTAGCGCGAGAGTACAATGAGCAGTTCTTC. Encoded protein: CASSPLAREYNEQFF. The genes are TRBV10-2 and TRBJ2-1; D might be TRBD2 (6 bases). The CDR3 sequence is 15 residues long. The V gene lost 5 bases and the J gene lost 4 bases, with 15 bases spanning the gap. The germline CDR1 and CDR2 sequences are WSHSY and SAAADI.

The rearrangement links TRBV7-8 to TRBJ2-3, with 7 nucleotides matching TRBD2. CDR3 length: 13 residues. Germline V gene data show CDR1 as SGHVS and CDR2 as FQNEAQ. Germline trimming cut 5 bases from V and 6 bases from J; bases unmatched to any gene: 5. The CDR3: CASSIPGRDTQYF. CDR3 coding DNA: TGTGCCAGCAGCATCCCCGGGAGGGATACGCAGTATTTT.